This TCR beta chain emerged from a study of blood T cell repertoires in COVID-19. The wider study: The origin of the acute and convalescent COVID-19 samples was the United States, Italy and Spain. PBMCs, B-cell-depleted T cells, or T cells provided the cDNA or gDNA that made up the material.

This clone showed up just a few times. Per the original methods: Amplification with reference gene primers provided the estimates of nucleated cell counts. TCRdb's table, derived via immunoSEQ multiplex PCR, lists solely in-frame clones and lacks some. V, J and clone size reflect that table, while D and trimming were determined from the DNA. The profile covers 130,000 or so clones, with roughly 88% appearing a single time and about 10% taken by the ten largest. Germline V lookup: CDR1 ENHRY, CDR2 SYGVKD. This CDR3 region has 15 residues. V shed 4 bases and J shed 3 bases, with 16 bases lying between them.

This clonotype was obtained from a man between 60 and 75 years old with active or convalescent COVID-19. The rearrangement links TRBV10-3 to TRBJ2-7; D not resolved. The specimen was peripheral blood. As DNA, the CDR3 is TGTGCCATCAGTGGGGCTCACCAGATAAACTACGAGCAGTACTTC. Amino acid sequence: CAISGAHQINYEQYF.